What follows describes a single TCR beta chain. Its antigen is undetermined. The table came from immunoSEQ multiplex PCR; TCRdb's copy has only in-frame clones and leaves some out. The table records about 700,000 clones, around 67% of them present only once. The sample comes from a study of shared clonotypes between healthy human individuals. Study background: Per donor, CD8 memory used one plate, CD8 naive used two, CD4 memory used three and CD4 naive used three.

Overall study findings and caveats: On the whole, naive subsets had larger estimated richness than memory subsets had. A reduction in generation probabilities was seen for non-shared clonotypes relative to those shared by all four donors.

V was clipped by 4 bases and J by 4 bases; unmatched bases: 0. The CDR3 consists of 13 residues. The V gene's germline CDR1 is SNHLY and CDR2 FYNNEI. Sample: memory CD4+ T cells sorted from blood. Subset described: CD45RA-negative fraction. This clonotype originated in a woman aged 30 to 39 in good health. This rearrangement joins TRBV2 to TRBJ1-1; 10 bases are a match to TRBD1. Here the CDR3 reads CASSGTGGTEAFF. The CDR3 nucleotides read TGTGCCAGCAGTGGGACAGGGGGCACTGAAGCTTTCTTT.